These 29 T cell receptor beta chains share one sample of origin, sequenced in a study of T cells after somatic rescue of genetic block. Some clones are missing from TCRdb's copy, which holds only in-frame ones; the method was immunoSEQ multiplex PCR. The sample includes roughly 15,000 clones, under 75% of them seen just once. The sequenced sample consisted of peripheral blood mononuclear cells (PBMCs). The receptors originated from a boy under 18.

By sample share, this clone is medium-sized. The chain couples TRBV11-1 to TRBJ2-6; no definite D call. Trimming pared 2 bases from V and 0 bases from J, leaving 11 bases between. Per the germline V gene, CDR1 is SGHAT and CDR2 is FQDESV (reference sequence). The CDR3 extends over 17 amino acids. The chain's CDR3 is CASSLSFQVSGANVLTF. Written as DNA, the CDR3 is TGTGCCAGCAGCTTATCCTTCCAGGTCTCTGGGGCCAACGTCCTGACTTTC.

This clone was recorded only once. The chain has TRBV28 and TRBJ2-3; 7 bases agree with TRBD2. The CDR3 is 15 residues long. Germline V gene data show CDR1 as MDHEN and CDR2 as SYDVKM. V gave up 3 bases and J gave up 4 bases; unmatched junction bases: 7. This chain's CDR3 is CASSFGVAGADTQYF. CDR3 in DNA: TGTGCCAGCAGTTTTGGGGTAGCGGGCGCAGATACGCAGTATTTT.

The sample holds a few counts of this clone. This rearrangement joins TRBV23-1 to TRBJ2-2, with 7 bases aligning to TRBD2. TRBV23-1 is classed as an ORF, of uncertain function. V dropped 0 bases and J dropped 2; count of bases not matched to a gene: 9. This CDR3 spans 18 amino acids. The CDR3 reads CASSQSAGVEGNTGELFF. The CDR3 DNA is TGCGCCAGCAGTCAATCGGCGGGGGTGGAGGGTAACACCGGGGAGCTGTTTTTT.

The chain uses TRBV5-1 and TRBJ2-3; a possible D gene is TRBD1 (5 bases). Trimming took 1 base from V and 1 from J, leaving 7 bases between them. Germline V CDR1 and CDR2: SGHRS, YFSETQ. CDR3 length: 14 residues. CDR3 amino acids: CASSLLQGTDTQYF. The CDR3 DNA reads as TGCGCCAGCAGCTTGTTACAGGGCACAGATACGCAGTATTTT.

The chain employs TRBV4-1 and TRBJ2-3; D could derive from TRBD1 or TRBD2 (5 bases each). Germline V CDR1 and CDR2: MGHRA, YSYEKL. The V end was cut by 4 bases, the J end by 3 bases, with 11 bases between. The CDR3 contains 14 residues. The DNA of the CDR3 is TGCGCCAGCAGCCGGGACCAAGGTACAGATACGCAGTATTTT. It specifies CASSRDQGTDTQYF.

The rearrangement uses TRBV5-1 and TRBJ2-7; the D gene is possibly TRBD2 (6 bases). This CDR3 has 14 residues. V gave up 4 bases and J gave up 5 bases, with 16 bases separating them. Germline CDR1 and CDR2: SGHRS and YFSETQ. CDR3: CASSRDFRGDEQYF. The CDR3 DNA follows: TGCGCCAGCAGCCGGGACTTCCGAGGCGACGAGCAGTACTTC.

The V gene is TRBV2, the J gene TRBJ2-5; 8 bases agree with TRBD1. The CDR3 sequence is 14 residues long. Germline V CDR1 and CDR2: SNHLY, FYNNEI. The V segment lost 5 bases and the J segment 3 bases; nucleotides outside the gene matches: 5. CDR3 protein: CASSPWTGKETQYF. The CDR3 nucleotides read TGTGCCAGCAGTCCCTGGACAGGGAAAGAGACCCAGTACTTC.

V and J are TRBV5-1 and TRBJ2-5; D unresolved. V lost 2 bases and J 4 bases, leaving 15 bases between the germline ends. Germline loops: CDR1 SGHRS, CDR2 YFSETQ. The CDR3 runs 15 residues. The CDR3 DNA is TGCGCCAGCAGCTTCATGCCCGAACAGCTAGAGACCCAGTACTTC. Amino acid sequence: CASSFMPEQLETQYF.

The V gene is TRBV7-9, the J gene TRBJ2-3; D gene ambiguous. This CDR3 contains 14 residues. V was shortened by 5 bases and J by 5 bases, with 14 bases between the two germline ends. The germline V gene encodes CDR1 SEHNR and CDR2 FQNEAQ (reference sequence). The DNA of the CDR3 is TGTGCCAGCAGCCGGACCCGGATTGGAGATACGCAGTATTTT. Amino acids: CASSRTRIGDTQYF.

This sequence joins TRBV5-1 and TRBJ2-1; 11 positions match TRBD2. After removal of 1 base from V and 1 base from J, the junction contained 1 base not matched to a gene. The germline gives CDR1 SGHRS, CDR2 YFSETQ. This CDR3 is built from 16 residues. The CDR3 is CASSLPSGGSYNEQFF. The CDR3 DNA reads as TGCGCCAGCAGCTTGCCTAGCGGGGGGTCCTACAATGAGCAGTTCTTC. The whole variable domain, filled in from reference TRBV5-1 and TRBJ2-1, reads KAGVTQTPRYLIKTRGQQVTLSCSPISGHRSVSWYQQTPGQGLQFLFEYFSETQRNKGNFPGRFSGRQFSNSRSEMNVSTLELGDSALYLCASSLPSGGSYNEQFFGPGTRLTVL.

V gene TRBV6-1 combines with J gene TRBJ1-2; D may be TRBD1 (6 bases). Trimming stripped 6 bases from V and 3 bases from J, with 11 bases between. CDR3 size: 13 residues. Germline loops: CDR1 MNHNS, CDR2 SASEGT. The CDR3 is CASRLDRHYGYTF. CDR3 DNA sequence: TGTGCCAGCAGACTCGACAGGCACTATGGCTACACCTTC.

The chain carries TRBV11-2 and TRBJ2-7, with D possibly TRBD2 on 5 matching bases. Trimming cost V 4 bases and J 1 base, with 11 bases left between them. The CDR3 contains 14 residues. Looked up from germline, CDR1 is SGHAT and CDR2 is FQNNGV. The CDR3 DNA is TGTGCCAGCAGCTCCGGACTGCTTTCCTACGAGCAGTACTTC. Translated, it gives CASSSGLLSYEQYF.

This sequence joins TRBV7-3 and TRBJ2-2, with D uncertain. This CDR3 spans 13 amino acids. Germline V gene data show CDR1 as SGHTA and CDR2 as FQGTGA. Deletions cut 8 bases from V and 0 bases from J, with 7 bases between. The CDR3 coding sequence is TGTGCCAGCCGAACCGCGAACACCGGGGAGCTGTTTTTT. Translating gives CASRTANTGELFF.

This clone was found once. V is TRBV6-1 and J is TRBJ1-3; D is ambiguous. V was trimmed by 7 bases and J by 4 bases, leaving 14 bases between them. The CDR3 has 14 residues. Germline CDR1 MNHNS, CDR2 SASEGT. The CDR3 protein is CASTQVGIGNTIYF. DNA for the CDR3: TGTGCCAGCACCCAAGTGGGTATCGGAAACACCATATATTTT.

The chain uses TRBV18 and TRBJ2-5; 10 bases map to TRBD2. Germline V gene data show CDR1 as KGHSH and CDR2 as LQKENI. This CDR3 has 16 residues. The J segment lost 4 bases and the V segment lost 1 base, leaving 6 bases of the junction unmatched. The DNA of the CDR3 is TGTGCCAGCTCACCACTATGGTCTAGCGGGGGAGAGACCCAGTACTTC. It specifies CASSPLWSSGGETQYF. Combining the CDR3 with reference TRBV18 and TRBJ2-5 gives the whole variable domain NAGVMQNPRHLVRRRGQEARLRCSPMKGHSHVYWYRQLPEEGLKFMVYLQKENIIDESGMPKERFSAEFPKEGPSILRIQQVVRGDSAAYFCASSPLWSSGGETQYFGPGTRLLVL.

This chain links TRBV6-6 with TRBJ2-1; the D call may be TRBD1 or TRBD2 (5 bases each). The germline V and J ends were trimmed by 7 bases and 14 bases, with 21 bases remaining between them. The CDR3 sequence is 13 residues long. In germline, CDR1 is MNHNY, CDR2 SVGAGI (reference sequence). In DNA form, the CDR3 reads TGTGCCAGCACCAACAGTATCCGGGGCCGGGAGTTCTTC. Encoded protein: CASTNSIRGREFF.

This chain links TRBV2 with TRBJ2-7; no clear D. Trimming took 0 bases from V and 9 from J, leaving 9 bases between them. CDR1 and CDR2 from the germline V gene are SNHLY and FYNNEI. The CDR3 sequence is 12 residues long. The CDR3 sequence: CASSEAGSLQYF. The CDR3 DNA follows: TGTGCCAGCAGTGAAGCGGGCAGCCTGCAGTACTTC.

This clone was detected only once. CDR3 in DNA: TGTGCCATCGGAGCCCGGGACCACACAGATACGCAGTATTTT. This translates into CAIGARDHTDTQYF. The chain carries TRBV28 and TRBJ2-3, with D tentatively TRBD1 or TRBD2 (5 bases each). The CDR3 sequence is 14 residues long. The V end lost 10 bases, the J end lost 2 bases, and 16 bases lay between the germline ends. Germline assignment: CDR1 MDHEN and CDR2 SYDVKM.

The rearrangement joins TRBV7-9 to TRBJ1-6; D gene unclear. V was trimmed by 5 bases and J by 10 bases, leaving 9 bases between them. The V gene's germline CDR1 is SEHNR and CDR2 FQNEAQ (reference sequence). The CDR3 consists of 12 residues. Here the CDR3 DNA reads TGTGCCAGCAGCCGGACCGCCTCACCCCTCCACTTT. It specifies CASSRTASPLHF.

This chain joins TRBV11-2 and TRBJ2-3; D is unclear. CDR1 is SGHAT and CDR2 is FQNNGV in the germline V gene. This CDR3 spans 13 amino acids. The V gene lost 4 bases and the J gene lost 1 base, with 6 bases spanning the gap. The CDR3 sequence is CASSWYGTDTQYF. The CDR3 DNA reads TGTGCCAGCAGCTGGTACGGCACAGATACGCAGTATTTT.

Only a few counts were recorded for this clone. The genes are TRBV28 and TRBJ2-1; D call uncertain. Germline assignment: CDR1 MDHEN and CDR2 SYDVKM. CDR3 length: 13 amino acids. V lost 6 bases, J lost 7 bases, and 13 bases lay in between. Here the CDR3 DNA reads TGTGCCAGCAGCTGGACGATGGTTAATGAGCAGTTCTTC. Its translation: CASSWTMVNEQFF. Full variable domain (rest looked up from reference TRBV28 and TRBJ2-1): DVKVTQSSRYLVKRTGEKVFLECVQDMDHENMFWYRQDPGLGLRLIYFSYDVKMKEKGDIPEGYSVSREKKERFSLILESASTNQTSMYLCASSWTMVNEQFFGPGTRLTVL.

J is TRBJ2-7 and V is TRBV5-5; 12 nucleotides line up with TRBD2. CDR1 and CDR2 from the germline V gene are SGHKS and YYEKEE (reference sequence). The CDR3 is 17 amino acids. J gave up 2 bases and V 0 bases, and 6 bases lay outside the gene matches. In DNA, the CDR3 is TGTGCCAGCAGCTTGGTAGCTAGCGGGGGGGCAGCCTACGAGCAGTACTTC. Encoded protein: CASSLVASGGAAYEQYF.

This clone showed up just once. This chain connects TRBV15 to TRBJ1-2; 11 nucleotides line up with TRBD1. The germline V gene encodes CDR1 LNHNV and CDR2 YYDKDF (reference sequence). This CDR3 region has 15 residues. With 5 bases clipped from V and 7 bases from J, the junction kept 9 bases outside the gene matches. The DNA for the CDR3 is TGTGCCACCAGCCCGCGGACAGGGGGCGCGGGTGGCTACACCTTC. Encoded protein: CATSPRTGGAGGYTF.

The chain has TRBV11-3 and TRBJ2-1; D may be TRBD2 (6 bases). Germline V gene lookup returns CDR1 SGHNT and CDR2 YENEEA. This CDR3 spans 17 amino acids. With 0 bases removed from V and 2 bases from J, the gap between germline ends came to 14 bases. The CDR3 nucleotides are TGTGCCAGCAGCTTAGATATTCGGGAGACCCCCTACAATGAGCAGTTCTTC. Its protein product is CASSLDIRETPYNEQFF.

The V call is TRBV6-6, the J call TRBJ1-1; D is uncertain. From germline, CDR1 is MNHNY and CDR2 SVGAGI (reference sequence). With 2 bases removed from V and 5 bases from J, the gap between germline ends came to 9 bases. CDR3 length equals 13 residues. The CDR3 here is CASSYVRETEAFF. CDR3 DNA sequence: TGTGCCAGCAGTTACGTAAGGGAAACTGAAGCTTTCTTT.

The CDR3 DNA reads TGTGCCAGCAGCTTTGGGTACAATGAGCAGTTCTTC. Translating gives CASSFGYNEQFF. The chain uses TRBV5-4 and TRBJ2-1; the D is unclear. This CDR3 region has 12 residues. Trimming took 2 bases from V and 4 from J, leaving 4 bases between them. CDR1 SGHNT and CDR2 YYREEE come from the germline V gene (reference sequence).

The chain combines TRBV28 with TRBJ1-2; D unclear. In germline, CDR1 is MDHEN, CDR2 SYDVKM. CDR3 length equals 13 residues. V dropped 5 bases and J dropped 8 bases, with 15 bases sitting between them. In nucleotides, the CDR3 is TGTGCCAGCAGTAACACCCCCCGTCGGGGCTACACCTTC. It specifies CASSNTPRRGYTF.

This clone was detected once. This chain joins TRBV7-9 and TRBJ2-5; D is uncertain. The V gene's germline CDR1 is SEHNR and CDR2 FQNEAQ (reference sequence). V lost 4 bases to trimming and J lost 4 bases, with 10 bases between them. The CDR3 loop spans 13 amino acids. DNA of the CDR3: TGTGCCAGCAGCTCCCGGGTCACAGAGACCCAGTACTTC. Translation gives CASSSRVTETQYF. The full variable domain, its missing parts supplied by reference TRBV7-9 and TRBJ2-5, is DTGVSQNPRHKITKRGQNVTFRCDPISEHNRLYWYRQTLGQGPEFLTYFQNEAQLEKSRLLSDRFSAERPKGSFSTLEIQRTEQGDSAMYLCASSSRVTETQYFGPGTRLLVL.

J is TRBJ2-1 and V is TRBV7-9; D ambiguous. CDR1 and CDR2 from the germline V gene are SEHNR and FQNEAQ (reference sequence). This CDR3 has 13 residues. Trimming stripped 10 bases from V and 0 bases from J, with 10 bases between. The CDR3 nucleotides read TGTGCCACCAGATATAGCTCCTACAATGAGCAGTTCTTC. Its protein is CATRYSSYNEQFF.